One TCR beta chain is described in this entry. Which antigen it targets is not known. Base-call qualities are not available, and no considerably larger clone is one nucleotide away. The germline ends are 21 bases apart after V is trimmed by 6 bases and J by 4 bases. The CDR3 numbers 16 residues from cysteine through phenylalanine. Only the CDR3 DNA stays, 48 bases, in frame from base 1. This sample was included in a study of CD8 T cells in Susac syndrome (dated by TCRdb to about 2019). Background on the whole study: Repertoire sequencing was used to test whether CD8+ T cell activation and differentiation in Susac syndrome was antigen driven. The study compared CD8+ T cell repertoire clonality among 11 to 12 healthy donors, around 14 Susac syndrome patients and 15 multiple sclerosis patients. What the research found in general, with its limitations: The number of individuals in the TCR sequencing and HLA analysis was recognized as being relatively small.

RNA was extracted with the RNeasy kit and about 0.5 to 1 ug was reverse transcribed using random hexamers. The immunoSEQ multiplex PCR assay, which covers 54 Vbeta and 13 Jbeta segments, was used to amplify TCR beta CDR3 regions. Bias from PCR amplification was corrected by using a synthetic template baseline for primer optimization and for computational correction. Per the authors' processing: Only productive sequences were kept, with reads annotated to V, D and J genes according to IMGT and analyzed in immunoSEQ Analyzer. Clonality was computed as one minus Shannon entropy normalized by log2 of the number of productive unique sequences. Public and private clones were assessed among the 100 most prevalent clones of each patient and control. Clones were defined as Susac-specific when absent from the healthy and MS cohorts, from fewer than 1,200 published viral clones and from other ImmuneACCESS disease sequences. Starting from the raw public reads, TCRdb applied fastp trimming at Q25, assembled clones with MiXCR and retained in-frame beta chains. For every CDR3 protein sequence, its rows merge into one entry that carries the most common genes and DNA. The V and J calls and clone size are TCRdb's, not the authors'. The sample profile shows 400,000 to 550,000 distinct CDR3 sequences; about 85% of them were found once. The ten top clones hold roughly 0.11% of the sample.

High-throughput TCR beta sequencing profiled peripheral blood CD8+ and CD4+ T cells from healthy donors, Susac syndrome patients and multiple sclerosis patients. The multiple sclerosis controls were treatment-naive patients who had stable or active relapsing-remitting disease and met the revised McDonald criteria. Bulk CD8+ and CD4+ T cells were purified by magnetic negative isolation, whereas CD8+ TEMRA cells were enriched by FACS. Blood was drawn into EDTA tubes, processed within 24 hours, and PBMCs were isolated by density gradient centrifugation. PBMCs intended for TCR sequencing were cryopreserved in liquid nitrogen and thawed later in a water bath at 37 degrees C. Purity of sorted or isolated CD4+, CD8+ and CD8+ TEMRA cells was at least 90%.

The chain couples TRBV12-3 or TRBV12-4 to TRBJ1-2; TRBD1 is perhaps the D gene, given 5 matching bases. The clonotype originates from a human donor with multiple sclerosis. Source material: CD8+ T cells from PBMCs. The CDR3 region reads CASRAIGAASGYGYTF. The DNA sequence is TGTGCCAGCAGGGCGATCGGGGCTGCCAGCGGCTATGGCTACACCTTC.